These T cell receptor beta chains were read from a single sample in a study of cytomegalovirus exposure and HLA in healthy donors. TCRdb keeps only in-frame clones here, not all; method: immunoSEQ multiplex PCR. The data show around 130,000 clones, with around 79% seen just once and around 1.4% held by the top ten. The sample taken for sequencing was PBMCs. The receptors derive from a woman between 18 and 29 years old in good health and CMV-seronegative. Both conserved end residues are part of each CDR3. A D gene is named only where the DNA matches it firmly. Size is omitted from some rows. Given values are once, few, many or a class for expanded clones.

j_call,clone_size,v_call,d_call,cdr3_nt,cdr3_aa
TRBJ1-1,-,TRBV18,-,TGTGCCAGCTCACCGGACAGACTAATGAACACTGAAGCTTTCTTT,CASSPDRLMNTEAFF
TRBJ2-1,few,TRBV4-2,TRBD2,TGTGCCAGCAGCCAAGATTCGGGGGGAAGCAATGAGCAGTTCTTC,CASSQDSGGSNEQFF
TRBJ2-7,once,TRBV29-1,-,TGCAGCGTTGGGGGCCCCGGGGGATCCTACGAGCAGTACTTC,CSVGGPGGSYEQYF
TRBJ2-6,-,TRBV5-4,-,TGTGCCAGCAGCTTGTCCTACTCCTCAGGGTCCACTGGGGCCAACGTCCTGACTTTC,CASSLSYSSGSTGANVLTF
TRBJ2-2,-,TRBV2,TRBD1,TGTGCCAGCCTTACCCCGGGACAGGAGAACACCGGGGAGCTGTTTTTT,CASLTPGQENTGELFF
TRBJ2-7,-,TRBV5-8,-,TGTGCCAGCAGCTTACAGACAGACTCCTACGAGCAGTACTTC,CASSLQTDSYEQYF
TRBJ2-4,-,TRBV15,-,TGTGCCACCAGCGTTTGGGGGGAGGGGGACATTCAGTACTTC,CATSVWGEGDIQYF
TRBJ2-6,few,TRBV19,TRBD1,TGTGCCAGTAGGGGGGGACAGGGGGCTTCTGGGGCCAACGTCCTGACTTTC,CASRGGQGASGANVLTF
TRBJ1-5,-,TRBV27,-,TGTGCCAGCACCCCCGGAGGAACCCATTATAGCAATCAGCCCCAGCATTTT,CASTPGGTHYSNQPQHF
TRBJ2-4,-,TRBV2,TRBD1,TGTGCCAGCAGTGAGTTCTTGGGGACAGGGCCGTCAGAAAACAGTCAGTACTTC,CASSEFLGTGPSENSQYF
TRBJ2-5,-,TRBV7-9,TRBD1,TGTGCCAGCAGCTCCACAGGGGCCCAAGAGACCCAGTACTTC,CASSSTGAQETQYF
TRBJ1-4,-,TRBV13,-,TGTGCCAGCAGCTTAACCCCCGGGGGGGGGATCTTGTCTAATGAAAAACTGTTTTTT,CASSLTPGGGILSNEKLFF
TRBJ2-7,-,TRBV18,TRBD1,TGTGCCAGCTCACCCATGGGACAGGGTGGTGACGAGCAGTACTTC,CASSPMGQGGDEQYF
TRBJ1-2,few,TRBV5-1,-,TGCGCCAGCAGCCGAGACAGTAACTATGGCTACACCTTC,CASSRDSNYGYTF
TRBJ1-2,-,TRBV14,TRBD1,TGTGCCAGCAGCCAAGGGGGGACAGGATATAGCTACACCTTC,CASSQGGTGYSYTF
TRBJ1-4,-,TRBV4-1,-,TGCGCCAGCAGCCAGGCGCCAGGGACTAATGAAAAACTGTTTTTT,CASSQAPGTNEKLFF
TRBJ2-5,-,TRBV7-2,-,TGTGCCAGCAGCTCTCAGGGGGGTGCATTGACCCAGTACTTC,CASSSQGGALTQYF
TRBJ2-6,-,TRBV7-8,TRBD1,TGTGCCAGCAGCTCCACTGACAGGGCTGGGGCCAACGTCCTGACTTTC,CASSSTDRAGANVLTF
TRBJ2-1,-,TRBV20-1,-,TGCAGTGCAAGGACTCACAATGAGCAGTTCTTC,CSARTHNEQFF
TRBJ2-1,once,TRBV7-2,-,TGTGCCAGCAGCGGCAGCGCCTACTACAATGAGCAGTTCTTC,CASSGSAYYNEQFF
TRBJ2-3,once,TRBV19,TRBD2,TGTGCCAGTAGCCGACTAGCGGGGTACGTAGGGACAGATACGCAGTATTTT,CASSRLAGYVGTDTQYF
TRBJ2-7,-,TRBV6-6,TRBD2,TGTGCCAGCCTCACAGCTAGCGGCTCCTACGAGCAGTACTTC,CASLTASGSYEQYF
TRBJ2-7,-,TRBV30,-,TGTGCCTGGAGTGTAAACAGTGCCTCCTACGAGCAGTACTTC,CAWSVNSASYEQYF
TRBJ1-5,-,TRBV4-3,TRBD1,TGCGCCAGCAGCCAGCCTTATAGCGACAGGGGCCATTATAGCAATCAGCCCCAGCATTTT,CASSQPYSDRGHYSNQPQHF
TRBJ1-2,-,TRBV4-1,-,TGCGCCAGCAGCCAAGTAGCTGCCGACTATGGCTACACCTTC,CASSQVAADYGYTF
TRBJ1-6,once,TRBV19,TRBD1,TGTGCCAGTGGGGACAGGGGAGTCTCCTATAATTCACCCCTCCACTTT,CASGDRGVSYNSPLHF
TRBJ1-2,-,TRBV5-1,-,TGCGCCAGCAGCTTGAATTCACACCTAGGCTATGGCTACACCTTC,CASSLNSHLGYGYTF
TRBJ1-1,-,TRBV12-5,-,TGTGCTAGTGGTTTGGGAGGGAACACTGAAGCTTTCTTT,CASGLGGNTEAFF
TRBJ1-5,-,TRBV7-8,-,TGTGCCAGCAGCTTTACAGGGTTTGGCAATCAGCCCCAGCATTTT,CASSFTGFGNQPQHF
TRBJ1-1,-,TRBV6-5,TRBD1,TGTGCCAGCACTCCCGGAGGGGACAGAAACACTGAAGCTTTCTTT,CASTPGGDRNTEAFF
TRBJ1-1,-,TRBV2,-,TGTGCCAGTTCGAGGGTAGAAGCTTTCTTT,CASSRVEAFF